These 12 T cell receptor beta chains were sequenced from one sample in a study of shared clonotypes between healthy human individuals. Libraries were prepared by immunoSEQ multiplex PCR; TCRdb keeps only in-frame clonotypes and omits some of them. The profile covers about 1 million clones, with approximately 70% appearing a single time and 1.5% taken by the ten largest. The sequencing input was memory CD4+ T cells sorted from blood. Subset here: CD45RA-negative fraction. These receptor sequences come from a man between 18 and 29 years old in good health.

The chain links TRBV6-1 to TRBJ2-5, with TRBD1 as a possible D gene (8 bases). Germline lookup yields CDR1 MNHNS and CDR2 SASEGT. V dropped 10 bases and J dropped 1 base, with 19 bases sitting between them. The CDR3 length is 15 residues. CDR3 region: CATQQGGGLQETQYF. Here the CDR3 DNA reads TGTGCCACCCAACAGGGGGGGGGCCTCCAAGAGACCCAGTACTTC.

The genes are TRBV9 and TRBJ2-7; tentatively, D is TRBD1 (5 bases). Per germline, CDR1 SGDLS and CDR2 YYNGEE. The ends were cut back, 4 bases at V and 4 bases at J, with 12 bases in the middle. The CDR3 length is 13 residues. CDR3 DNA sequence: TGTGCCAGCAGCACAGGTCCCGGGTACGAGCAGTACTTC. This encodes CASSTGPGYEQYF.

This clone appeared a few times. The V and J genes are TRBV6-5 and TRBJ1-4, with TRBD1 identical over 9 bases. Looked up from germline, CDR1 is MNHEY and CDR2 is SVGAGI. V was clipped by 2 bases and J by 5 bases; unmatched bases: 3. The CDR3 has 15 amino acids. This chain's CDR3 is CASSYPGQGNEKLFF. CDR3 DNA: TGTGCCAGCAGTTACCCGGGACAGGGAAATGAAAAACTGTTTTTT.

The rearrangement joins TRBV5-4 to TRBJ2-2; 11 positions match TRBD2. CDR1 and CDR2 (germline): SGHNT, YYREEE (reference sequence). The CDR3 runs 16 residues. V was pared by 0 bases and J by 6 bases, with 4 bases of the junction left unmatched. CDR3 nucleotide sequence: TGTGCCAGCAGCTTGGAGGTAGCGGGAGGGCCCGGGGAGCTGTTTTTT. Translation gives CASSLEVAGGPGELFF.

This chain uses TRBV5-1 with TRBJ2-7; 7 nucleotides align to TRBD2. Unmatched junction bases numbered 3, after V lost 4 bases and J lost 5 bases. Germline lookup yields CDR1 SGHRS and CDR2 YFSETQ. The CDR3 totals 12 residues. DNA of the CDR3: TGCGCCAGCAGCATCCGGGGGGACGAGCAGTACTTC. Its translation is CASSIRGDEQYF. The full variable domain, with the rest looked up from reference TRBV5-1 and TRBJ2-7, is KAGVTQTPRYLIKTRGQQVTLSCSPISGHRSVSWYQQTPGQGLQFLFEYFSETQRNKGNFPGRFSGRQFSNSRSEMNVSTLELGDSALYLCASSIRGDEQYFGPGTRLTVT.

This CDR3 reads CASRPTVTNTEAFF. The CDR3 nucleotides read TGTGCCAGTAGGCCGACAGTGACGAACACTGAAGCTTTCTTT. V is TRBV19 and J is TRBJ1-1, with TRBD1 as a possible D gene (5 bases). With 6 bases removed from V and 1 base from J, the gap between germline ends came to 12 bases. CDR3 length: 14 amino acids. CDR1 and CDR2 (germline): LNHDA, SQIVND (reference sequence).

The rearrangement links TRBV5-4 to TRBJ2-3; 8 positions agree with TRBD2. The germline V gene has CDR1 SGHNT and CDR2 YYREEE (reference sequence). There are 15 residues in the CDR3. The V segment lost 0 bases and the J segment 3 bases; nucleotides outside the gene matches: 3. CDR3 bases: TGTGCCAGCAGCTTGGTAACGGGAGGGACAGATACGCAGTATTTT. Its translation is CASSLVTGGTDTQYF.

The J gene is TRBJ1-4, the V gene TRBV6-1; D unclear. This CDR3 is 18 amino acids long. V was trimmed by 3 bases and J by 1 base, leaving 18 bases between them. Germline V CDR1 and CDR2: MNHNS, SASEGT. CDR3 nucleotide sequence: TGTGCCAGCAGTGAGAACCCCCCCGGGAGAGGAACTAATGAAAAACTGTTTTTT. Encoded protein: CASSENPPGRGTNEKLFF.

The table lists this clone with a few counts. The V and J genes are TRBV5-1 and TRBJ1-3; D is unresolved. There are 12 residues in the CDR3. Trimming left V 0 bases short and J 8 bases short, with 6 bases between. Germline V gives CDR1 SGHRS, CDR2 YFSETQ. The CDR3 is CASSLEGYTIYF. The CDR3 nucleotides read TGCGCCAGCAGCTTGGAGGGATACACCATATATTTT.

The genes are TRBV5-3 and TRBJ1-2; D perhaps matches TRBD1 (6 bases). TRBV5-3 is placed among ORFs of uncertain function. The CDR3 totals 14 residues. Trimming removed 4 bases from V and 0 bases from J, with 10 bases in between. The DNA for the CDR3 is TGTGCCAGAAGCGGACAGACGTCTAACTATGGCTACACCTTC. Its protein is CARSGQTSNYGYTF.

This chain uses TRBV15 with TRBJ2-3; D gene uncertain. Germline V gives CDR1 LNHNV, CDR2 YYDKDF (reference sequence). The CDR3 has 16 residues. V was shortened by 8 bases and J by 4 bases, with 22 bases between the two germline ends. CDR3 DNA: TGTGCCACCTCTCGCTTGACAATCGGTAGTCCAGATACGCAGTATTTT. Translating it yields CATSRLTIGSPDTQYF.

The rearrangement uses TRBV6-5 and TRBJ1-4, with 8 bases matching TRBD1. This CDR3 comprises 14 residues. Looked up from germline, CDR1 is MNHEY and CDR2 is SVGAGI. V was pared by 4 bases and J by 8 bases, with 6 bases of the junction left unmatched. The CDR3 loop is CASSSDRGGEKLFF. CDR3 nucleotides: TGTGCCAGCAGTTCTGACAGGGGCGGCGAAAAACTGTTTTTT.